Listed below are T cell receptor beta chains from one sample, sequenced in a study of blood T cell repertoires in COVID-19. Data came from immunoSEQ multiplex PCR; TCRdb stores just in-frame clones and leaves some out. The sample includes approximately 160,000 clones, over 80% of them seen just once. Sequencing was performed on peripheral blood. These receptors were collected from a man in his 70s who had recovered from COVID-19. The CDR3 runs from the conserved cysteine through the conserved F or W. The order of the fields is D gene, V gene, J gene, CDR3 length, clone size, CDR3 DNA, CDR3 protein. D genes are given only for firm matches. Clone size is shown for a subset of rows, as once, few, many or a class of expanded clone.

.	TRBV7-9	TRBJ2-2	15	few	TGTGCCAGCAGCTTCGGTGGGCTTAACACCGGGGAGCTGTTTTTT	CASSFGGLNTGELFF
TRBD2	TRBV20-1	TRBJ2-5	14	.	TGCAGTGCTAGTCAGCGGGAGGGTGTGGAGACCCAGTACTTC	CSASQREGVETQYF
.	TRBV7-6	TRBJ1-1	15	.	TGTGCCAGCAGCTTAGATCCAGGATTGAACACTGAAGCTTTCTTT	CASSLDPGLNTEAFF
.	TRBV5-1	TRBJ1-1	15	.	TGCGCCAGCAGCTCACAGACAGACCCCAGCACTGAAGCTTTCTTT	CASSSQTDPSTEAFF
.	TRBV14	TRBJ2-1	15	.	TGTGCCAGCAGCCAAGCGGATAGCGCCCATGGTGAGCAGTTCTTC	CASSQADSAHGEQFF
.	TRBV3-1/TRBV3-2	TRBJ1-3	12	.	TGTGCCAGCAGCCGGGAGGGAAACACCATATATTTT	CASSREGNTIYF
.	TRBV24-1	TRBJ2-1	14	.	TGTGCCACCAGTGCAATCGACAGATACAATGAGCAGTTCTTC	CATSAIDRYNEQFF
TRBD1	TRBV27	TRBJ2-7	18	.	TGTGCCAGCAGTTCAGCCCCACTCGGACAGGGTGTAATCTACGAGCAGTACTTC	CASSSAPLGQGVIYEQYF
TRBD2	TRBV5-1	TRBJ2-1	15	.	TGCGCCAGCAGATTAACTAGCGGCCACTACAATGAGCAGTTCTTC	CASRLTSGHYNEQFF
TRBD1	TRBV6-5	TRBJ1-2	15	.	TGTGCCAGCAGCGCCTACCCTCAGGGGGCGTTTGGCTACACCTTC	CASSAYPQGAFGYTF
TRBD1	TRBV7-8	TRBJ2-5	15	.	TGTGCCAGCAGCTTAGTAACAGGGGACCAAGAGACCCAGTACTTC	CASSLVTGDQETQYF
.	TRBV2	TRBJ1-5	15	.	TGTGCCAGCAGTGAAGGGCTTTATAGCAATCAGCCCCAGCATTTT	CASSEGLYSNQPQHF
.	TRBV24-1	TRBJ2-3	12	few	TGTGCCACAGCCGGTGGCACAGATACGCAGTATTTT	CATAGGTDTQYF
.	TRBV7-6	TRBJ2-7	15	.	TGTGCCAGCAGTCTCCGACGGGACAACTCCTACGAGCAGTACTTC	CASSLRRDNSYEQYF
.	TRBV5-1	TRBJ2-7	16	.	TGCGCCAGCAGCTTGTTTTCAGATAGGGGATCCTACGAGCAGTACTTC	CASSLFSDRGSYEQYF
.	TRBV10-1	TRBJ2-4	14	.	TGCGCCAGCAGCTCCGGGTCAGCCAAAAACATTCAGTACTTC	CASSSGSAKNIQYF
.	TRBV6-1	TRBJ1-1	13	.	TGTGCCAGCAGTGAAGCAGGGGACACTGAAGCTTTCTTT	CASSEAGDTEAFF
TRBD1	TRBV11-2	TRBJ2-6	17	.	TGTGCCAGCAGCTTTGACAGGGGGTTAATTGGGGCCAACGTCCTGACTTTC	CASSFDRGLIGANVLTF
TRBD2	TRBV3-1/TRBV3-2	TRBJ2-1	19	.	TGTGCCAGCAGCCGACACCCGGGACAAATAGCGGGAGGCTCGAATGAGCAGTTCTTC	CASSRHPGQIAGGSNEQFF
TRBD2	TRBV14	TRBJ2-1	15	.	TGTGCCAGCAGCCTAACTAGCGGGGCTTACAATGAGCAGTTCTTC	CASSLTSGAYNEQFF
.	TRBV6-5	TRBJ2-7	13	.	TGTGCCAGCAGGACAAGGACATCCTACGAGCAGTACTTC	CASRTRTSYEQYF
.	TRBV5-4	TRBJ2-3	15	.	TGTGCCAGCAGCCGCCGAGCGGAAAGCACAGATACGCAGTATTTT	CASSRRAESTDTQYF
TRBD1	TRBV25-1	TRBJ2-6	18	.	TGTGCCAGCAGTGGAGTCCCGGGACAGGGGACTGGGGCCAACGTCCTGACTTTC	CASSGVPGQGTGANVLTF
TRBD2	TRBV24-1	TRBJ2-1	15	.	TGTGCCACCAGCCGGAGCGGGGTTAACGGGAATGAGCAGTTCTTC	CATSRSGVNGNEQFF
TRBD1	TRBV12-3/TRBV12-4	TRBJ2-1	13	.	TGTGCCAGCAGTTTAAGGGGGCATGATGAGCAGTTCTTC	CASSLRGHDEQFF
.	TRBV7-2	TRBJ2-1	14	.	TGTGCCAGCAGCTTAGATTCTCTAGCCTCTGAGCAGTTCTTC	CASSLDSLASEQFF
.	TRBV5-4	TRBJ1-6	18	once	TGTGCCTCGGGTACGAAAGGGACAAGTGCGTCGGGGGGTTCACCCCTCCACTTT	CASGTKGTSASGGSPLHF
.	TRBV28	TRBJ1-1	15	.	TGTGCCAGCGGACCAGGGAAGGGGGTGAACACTGAAGCTTTCTTT	CASGPGKGVNTEAFF
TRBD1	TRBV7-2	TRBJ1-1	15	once	TGTGCCAGCAGCTACCTTGGACAGGGTGGCACTGAAGCTTTCTTT	CASSYLGQGGTEAFF
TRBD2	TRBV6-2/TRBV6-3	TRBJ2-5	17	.	TGTGCCAGCAGTTACCCGGGGGGGACTAACGGGCAAGAGACCCAGTACTTC	CASSYPGGTNGQETQYF
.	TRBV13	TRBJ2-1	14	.	TGTGCCAGCAGCTTAGGCGGGACCTACAATGAGCAGTTCTTC	CASSLGGTYNEQFF
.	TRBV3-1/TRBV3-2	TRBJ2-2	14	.	TGTGCCAGCAGCCACCCAAAAGATAGAGGGGAGCTGTTTTTT	CASSHPKDRGELFF
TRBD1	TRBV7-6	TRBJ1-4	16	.	TGTGCCAGCAGCCCGCTGACAGGGGGCGTGACTGAAAAACTGTTTTTT	CASSPLTGGVTEKLFF
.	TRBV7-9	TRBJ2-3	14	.	TGTGCCAGCAGCCAGCTAGCTTTGACAGATACGCAGTATTTT	CASSQLALTDTQYF
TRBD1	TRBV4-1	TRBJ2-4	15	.	TGCGCCAGCAGCCAAGAGGACAGGTACGAGGACATTCAGTACTTC	CASSQEDRYEDIQYF
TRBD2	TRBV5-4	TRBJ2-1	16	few	TGTGCCAGCAGCTTGATCGAGGGACTAGCGGGGAATGAGCAGTTCTTC	CASSLIEGLAGNEQFF
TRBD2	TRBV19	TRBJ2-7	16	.	TGTGCCAGTAGTGCTCTAGCGGGAGGCTCTTCCTACGAGCAGTACTTC	CASSALAGGSSYEQYF
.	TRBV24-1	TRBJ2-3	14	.	TGTGCCACCAGTGATGCAGGGGGCACAGATACGCAGTATTTT	CATSDAGGTDTQYF
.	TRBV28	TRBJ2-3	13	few	TGTGCCAGCAGACGAGAGGGGGAAGATACGCAGTATTTT	CASRREGEDTQYF
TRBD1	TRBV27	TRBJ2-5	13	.	TGTGCCAGCAGGGACAGGGCGGGGGAGACCCAGTACTTC	CASRDRAGETQYF
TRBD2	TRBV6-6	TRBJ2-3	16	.	TGTGCCAGCAGTTCCATCTGGCGGGGGGGCACAGATACGCAGTATTTT	CASSSIWRGGTDTQYF
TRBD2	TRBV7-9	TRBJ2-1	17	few	TGTGCCAGCAGCTCCGGGACTAGCGACAGCTCCTACAATGAGCAGTTCTTC	CASSSGTSDSSYNEQFF
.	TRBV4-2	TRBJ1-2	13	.	TGTGCCAGCAGCCAAGATCTAGGCTATGGCTACACCTTC	CASSQDLGYGYTF
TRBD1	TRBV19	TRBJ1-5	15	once	TGTGCCAGTAGTATAGATCATGACAGGGATCAGCCCCAGCATTTT	CASSIDHDRDQPQHF
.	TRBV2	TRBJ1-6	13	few	TGTGCCAGCAGTCGGGGGAACGGTTCACCCCTCCACTTT	CASSRGNGSPLHF
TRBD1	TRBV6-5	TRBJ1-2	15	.	TGTGCCAGCAGAAGACAGGGGTCGCGTAACTATGGCTACACCTTC	CASRRQGSRNYGYTF
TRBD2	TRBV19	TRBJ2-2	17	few	TGTGCCAGTAGTATTCGGAGCGGGAGTTGGAACACCGGGGAGCTGTTTTTT	CASSIRSGSWNTGELFF
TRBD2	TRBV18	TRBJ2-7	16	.	TGTGCCAGCTCACCACCGTTAGCGGGAGCTAGCTCCGAGCAGTACTTC	CASSPPLAGASSEQYF
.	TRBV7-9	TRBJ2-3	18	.	TGTGCCAGCAGTCCCAAGGGGGCGCGAGCGGGAGTAAGCGATACGCAGTATTTT	CASSPKGARAGVSDTQYF
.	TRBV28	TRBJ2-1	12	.	TGTGCCAGCAGGCTAGCACGCAATGAGCAGTTCTTC	CASRLARNEQFF
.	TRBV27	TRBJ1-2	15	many	TGTGCCAGCAGTTTACTGGCCGCCGGCGGCTATGGCTACACCTTC	CASSLLAAGGYGYTF
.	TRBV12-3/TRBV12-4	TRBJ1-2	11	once	TGTGCCAGCAACCTCCGAGGTGGCTACACCTTC	CASNLRGGYTF
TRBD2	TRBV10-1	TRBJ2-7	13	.	TGCGCCAGCAGTCTAGCGGGAGGGTACGAGCAGTACTTC	CASSLAGGYEQYF
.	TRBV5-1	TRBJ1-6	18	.	TGCGCCAGCAGCTTGGAGTGGCAGGGAGGTTCAGGGAATTCACCCCTCCACTTT	CASSLEWQGGSGNSPLHF
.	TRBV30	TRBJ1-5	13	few	TGTGCCTGGAGTGTACTCGGGGATCAGCCCCAGCATTTT	CAWSVLGDQPQHF
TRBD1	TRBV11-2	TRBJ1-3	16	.	TGTGCCAGCGCTCTAGGGGGGACAGGCTCTGGAAACACCATATATTTT	CASALGGTGSGNTIYF
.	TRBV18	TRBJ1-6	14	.	TGTGCCAGCTCACCATTGGACAGTAATTCACCCCTCCACTTT	CASSPLDSNSPLHF
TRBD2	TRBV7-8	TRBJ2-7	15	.	TGTGCCAGCACCTCGGGACTAGCGACAACCTACGAGCAGTACTTC	CASTSGLATTYEQYF
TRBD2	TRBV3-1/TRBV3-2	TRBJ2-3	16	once	TGTGCCAGCAGCCCCATAGCGGGAGGGCCCCCGGGGACGCAGTATTTT	CASSPIAGGPPGTQYF
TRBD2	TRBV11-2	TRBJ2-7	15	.	TGTGCCAGCAGCTTAGCGCCGGGAGGGGTAGACGAGCAGTACTTC	CASSLAPGGVDEQYF